These T cell receptor beta chains were read from a single sample in a study of cytomegalovirus exposure and HLA in healthy donors. TCRdb's table, derived via immunoSEQ multiplex PCR, lists solely in-frame clones and lacks some. The table lists 90,000 to 130,000 clones, around 95% of them singletons. Material: PBMCs. The receptors shown here come from a woman between 18 and 30 years old in good health and CMV-seronegative. Both conserved end residues are part of each CDR3. D genes are given only for firm matches. Rows give clone size only sometimes, using once, few, many, or a class for an expanded clone.

. TRBD1 TRBJ1-2 TRBV9 TGTGCCAGCAGCGGATTGGGGACAGGGGCCCCGGGCTACACCTTC CASSGLGTGAPGYTF
once TRBD2 TRBJ2-5 TRBV4-2 TGTGCCAGCAGCCAAGAAGGTAGCGGGGGAACCTCCCGGGAGACCCAGTACTTC CASSQEGSGGTSRETQYF
. . TRBJ1-4 TRBV28 TGTGCCAGCAGTTTGGGGGGGCGGTATGAAAAACTGTTTTTT CASSLGGRYEKLFF
. . TRBJ2-5 TRBV7-7 TGTGCTAGCAGCCCAGAAGGGGAAGCGGAGACCCAGTACTTC CASSPEGEAETQYF
. . TRBJ2-2 TRBV15 TGTGCCACCAGCGGACGGACAGTGTTCGGGGAGCTGTTTTTT CATSGRTVFGELFF
. . TRBJ1-3 TRBV28 TGTGCCAGCCATTCAGGGGACTCTGGAAACACCATATATTTT CASHSGDSGNTIYF
once . TRBJ2-3 TRBV7-9 TGTGCCAGCATCACCGGGACTGGCACAGATACGCAGTATTTT CASITGTGTDTQYF
. . TRBJ1-1 TRBV6-5 TGTGCCAGCAGTTACGGAACAGCTACTGAAGCTTTCTTT CASSYGTATEAFF
. TRBD2 TRBJ2-4 TRBV28 TGTGCCAGCACCTCAGTGGCTAGCGGGGGGGCTCTGGGCATTCAGTACTTC CASTSVASGGALGIQYF
. . TRBJ1-5 TRBV2 TGTGCCAGCACAGCTGGGGGGGGCAAGGTCCAGCCCCAGCATTTT CASTAGGGKVQPQHF
. . TRBJ1-1 TRBV20-1 TGCAGTGCTAGCGAGGGTGCTGAAGCTTTCTTT CSASEGAEAFF
once . TRBJ1-5 TRBV15 TGTGCCACCAGCAGAGACCCTTTGAGGGTCCGCAATCAGCCCCAGCATTTT CATSRDPLRVRNQPQHF
once . TRBJ1-1 TRBV7-9 TGTGCCAGCAGCCGGGGATGGGCAGTTGGGGTGAACACTGAAGCTTTCTTT CASSRGWAVGVNTEAFF
once TRBD1 TRBJ2-1 TRBV2 TGTGCCAGCAGTGCCGGGACAGGGGAAATTGAGCAGTTCTTC CASSAGTGEIEQFF
. . TRBJ1-1 TRBV7-9 TGTGCCAGCAGAAACCAGGCCCCGGACACTGAAGCTTTCTTT CASRNQAPDTEAFF
. . TRBJ2-1 TRBV19 TGTGCCAGTACCACAGGTTACTACAATGAGCAGTTCTTC CASTTGYYNEQFF
. . TRBJ2-3 TRBV15 TGTGCCACCAGCAGAGACCGACTAGCAGATACGCAGTATTTT CATSRDRLADTQYF
. . TRBJ1-6 TRBV7-2 TGTGCCAGCAGCCAACGGCGGGACTTAAATTCACCCCTCCACTTT CASSQRRDLNSPLHF
. TRBD1 TRBJ1-1 TRBV5-6 TGTGCCAGCAGCTTGGGGGACAGGGTAACTTGGACTGAAGCTTTCTTT CASSLGDRVTWTEAFF
. . TRBJ1-2 TRBV19 TGTGCCAGTAGTATGAACAGCGGATATGGCTACACCTTC CASSMNSGYGYTF
. . TRBJ1-6 TRBV6-5 TGTGCCAGCAGTTACCTTCGGGAGGCACCCCTCCACTTT CASSYLREAPLHF
. TRBD1 TRBJ2-7 TRBV9 TGTGCCAGCAGCGTAGGAGAAGGGGGCAGGGCCCTCTACGAGCAGTACTTC CASSVGEGGRALYEQYF
. TRBD2 TRBJ2-3 TRBV6-1 TGTGCCAGCAGTGAAGGCGGGGGGGCCGGCACAGATACGCAGTATTTT CASSEGGGAGTDTQYF
once TRBD2 TRBJ2-7 TRBV29-1 TGCAGCGCCCGATTTACCGGGACTAGCGGGGTAAGGTCCTACGAGCAGTACTTC CSARFTGTSGVRSYEQYF